Here is one T cell receptor beta chain with its context. This clone was counted between two and nine times. Its antigen is currently not known. No base qualities exist here, and no much larger clone lies one base off it. From each donor, a single peripheral blood sample of about 100 mL on average was drawn into heparinised tubes. Naive, central memory, regulatory and stem cell-like memory CD4+ T cells were sorted on a BD FACSAria II using a panel including CD45RO, CCR7, CD25, CD127, CD95 and CD27. Every sorted population had a purity above 95%. PBMCs were isolated right away by Lymphoprep density gradient centrifugation and were stained directly, without culture. So that batch effects would be minimized, each experiment stained and sorted samples in pairs, pairing one healthy donor with one patient. CDR1 and CDR2, per the germline V gene, are MGHRA and YSYEKL. Inclusive of the bounding cysteine and phenylalanine, the CDR3 is 16 residues long. Only the CDR3 region is kept as DNA, spanning 48 bases read in frame from base 1. V is pruned by 2 bases and J by 5 bases, leaving 7 bases of the junction without a gene match.

This sample stems from a study of beta chain features in type 1 diabetes listed by TCRdb under 2018. In the study overall: Mean age, gender distribution, total cell number and subset yield did not differ between patients and healthy donors. A total of 107,917,701 sorted cells were examined across all samples, and RNA yield correlated strongly with the number of cells per subset. The study compared TCRB repertoires of sorted circulating CD4+ T cell subsets between recently diagnosed type 1 diabetes patients and matched healthy donors. Regulatory and stem cell-like memory subsets were obtained from only 8 patients and roughly eight healthy donors, while naive and central memory subsets were obtained from all 30 or so donors.

The entire amount of isolated RNA was reverse transcribed using the High Capacity cDNA Reverse Transcription Kit, so the sequenced TCRB transcripts were expressed ones. Deep immunoSEQ sequencing was applied to naive, central memory and regulatory T cell samples, giving an average of roughly 3.5 million total reads per sample. After sorted cells were lysed in RLT buffer, RNA was extracted with DNase-treated RNeasy Micro or Mini kits, with the choice depending on cell number. Each cell subset was processed separately to prevent cross-contamination, with patient and healthy donor samples processed together. The immunoSEQ multiplex PCR was used to amplify TCRB sequences from cDNA, yielding 87-bp fragments that span the CDR3 region. Amplicons were sequenced on the Illumina HiSeq platform. Per the original workflow: Synthetic template baselines were used to correct PCR bias computationally, reads within Hamming distance 2 were collapsed, and singletons that could not be merged were discarded. Reads were aligned against IMGT to assign V, D and J genes, CDR3 length and insertions or deletions at six rearrangement sites. Within each subset, clonotype counts were normalized to the number of sorted cells before true diversity and Gini coefficients were calculated with the tcR R package. The overlap coefficient, calculated on TCRB nucleotide sequences, was used to measure repertoire sharing. Out-of-frame TCRB sequences from naive cells were analyzed to stand in for the pre-selection repertoire. What TCRdb holds here is the immuneACCESS table cut down to in-frame rearrangements. Part of the clones is not present; checked against another copy, under half of the missing clones reflect an unresolved V gene, and the others are unexplained. Clonal size and the V and J genes are those of that table, whereas D and trimming came from the DNA. The table for this sample lists a few hundred thousand clones; 15% to 20% of them were counted only once. Approximately 0.087% of the sample comes from the top ten.

General conclusions and limits of the study: Type 1 diabetes patients showed a moderate but significant shortening of TCRB CDR3 length in all four CD4+ subsets. Because cDNA was sequenced instead of genomic DNA, activated cells with high expression could be over-represented, although the groups did not differ in activation or CD3 levels. Only small numbers of individuals were included in the HLA sub-analyses, which left unresolved whether HLA type had any influence on TCRB rearrangement. At VDJ recombination sites, patients with type 1 diabetes made fewer insertions and deleted more nucleotides, a pattern implying thymic rearrangement abnormalities. PCR may preferentially amplify shorter templates, but because patient and control samples were amplified and corrected together, any resulting skew would affect both groups equally. Naive, central memory and regulatory TCRB repertoires appeared to be more similar among patients than among healthy donors.

This receptor was taken from a man younger than 45 with type 1 diabetes. The chain uses TRBV4-1 and TRBJ1-4; 8 bases in between match TRBD1. The sample comprised naive CD4+ T cells from blood. Explained via the paper, the cell subset or site label denotes: true naive CD4+ T cells. The CDR3 sequence is CASSQLPGQANEKLFF. Here is the DNA: TGCGCCAGCAGCCAATTACCGGGACAGGCAAATGAAAAACTGTTTTTT.